This entry concerns a single TCR beta chain. Its target is not known. Trimming cost V 2 bases and J 0 bases, with 15 bases left between them. The CDR3 is made up of 17 amino acids. Germline assignment: CDR1 MGHRA and CDR2 YSYEKL. The data stem from a study of CD8+ T cells in alopecia areata. In the study overall: The drug, oral tofacitinib, was given to treated patients at 5 to 10 mg twice daily. Study-level points and caveats: Across lesional scalp, and particularly alopecia totalis/universalis, clonality surpassed that of normal scalp.

RNA extraction and reverse transcription yielded cDNA as sequencing template. Assay used: immunoSEQ multiplex PCR; TCRdb lists only in-frame clones, some missing. This table holds about 12,000 clones, around 60% found once. Collected material from alopecia areata patients comprised lesional scalp punch biopsies and peripheral blood. The rearrangement links TRBV4-1 to TRBJ2-3, with no clear D. The TCR sequence derives from a human donor with alopecia areata. Sequenced material: skin. In DNA form, the CDR3 reads TGCGCCAGCAGCCAATTCGTCGGCCAAATTAGCACAGATACGCAGTATTTT. Translation: CASSQFVGQISTDTQYF.